This TCR beta chain was sequenced in a study of patients and donors after allogeneic stem cell transplantation. TCRdb passed the RT-PCR reads through MiXCR, listing each CDR3 protein once. The sample lists about 160,000 distinct CDR3 sequences; about two fifths were seen once. Unmatched junction bases numbered 2, after V lost 6 bases and J lost 10 bases. Germline V gene sequence: CDR1 LNHNV, CDR2 YYDKDF (reference sequence). CDR3 length: 12 amino acids. The source is a human donor who was either an allogeneic HSCT recipient or a stem cell or donor lymphocyte infusion donor (not recorded which). It is not recorded whose cells these are; they may come from a transplant donor. The chain links TRBV15 to TRBJ1-6, with 8 bases matching TRBD1. The specimen was blood, either unsorted or a sorted T cell fraction (not recorded which). The CDR3 nucleotides are TGTGCCACCAGAGCAGGGGGCTCACCCCTCCACTTT. This sequence encodes CATRAGGSPLHF.